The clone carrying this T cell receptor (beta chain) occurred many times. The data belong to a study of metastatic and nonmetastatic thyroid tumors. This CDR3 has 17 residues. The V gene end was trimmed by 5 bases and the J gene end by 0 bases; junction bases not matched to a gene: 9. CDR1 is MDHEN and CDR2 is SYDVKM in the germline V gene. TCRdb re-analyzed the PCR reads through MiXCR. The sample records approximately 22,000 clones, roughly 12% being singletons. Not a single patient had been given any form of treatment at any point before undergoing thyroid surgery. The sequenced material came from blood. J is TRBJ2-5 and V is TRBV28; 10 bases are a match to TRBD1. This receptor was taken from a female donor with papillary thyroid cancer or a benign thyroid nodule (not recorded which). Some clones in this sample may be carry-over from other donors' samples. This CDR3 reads CASSPAGTGAYQETQYF. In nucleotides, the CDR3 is TGTGCCAGCAGTCCCGCGGGGACAGGGGCGTACCAAGAGACCCAGTACTTC.